This entry lists 23 T cell receptor beta chains sequenced from one sample in a study of human T cells and chemical hapten exposure. It was from unfractionated whole blood that total RNA was extracted. Unique molecular identifiers were affixed to discrete cDNA molecules within the library. MiXCR, applied by TCRdb to the reads, yields one record per CDR3 protein. Of around 120,000 distinct CDR3 sequences in the sample, about 7.7% were seen once. Input material: whole blood. The receptors stem from a human donor in good health. Some clones in this sample may be carry-over from other donors' samples.

The rearrangement joins TRBV19 to TRBJ2-7; TRBD1 aligns across 9 bases. The CDR3 totals 14 residues. Germline CDR1 and CDR2: LNHDA and SQIVND (reference sequence). V was clipped by 3 bases and J by 2 bases; unmatched bases: 2. The CDR3 region has the DNA TGTGCCAGTAGTATGGGGACAGGGACCTACGAGCAGTACTTC. Translated: CASSMGTGTYEQYF.

This clonotype occurred many times. The chain is built from TRBV30 and TRBJ2-1; 10 positions agree with TRBD1. The CDR3 has 15 amino acids. CDR1 is GTSNPN, CDR2 SVGIG, per germline (reference sequence). Trimming took 4 bases from V and 5 from J; bases not matched to a gene: 8. CDR3 DNA: TGTGCCTGGACCCCGCCAGACAGGGGGCACAATGAGCAGTTCTTC. Translation: CAWTPPDRGHNEQFF.

The sample holds a few counts of this clonotype. The chain links TRBV7-2 to TRBJ2-5, with 10 bases matching TRBD2. The V gene's germline CDR1 is SGHTA and CDR2 FQGNSA. V shed 2 bases and J 4 bases; nucleotides not matched to a gene: 10. The CDR3 has 17 amino acids. Written as DNA, the CDR3 is TGTGCCAGCAGCTTAATCGTCTCAGCGGGGGGGCGAGAGACCCAGTACTTC. It translates to CASSLIVSAGGRETQYF.

Only a few counts were recorded for this clonotype. The chain uses TRBV21-1 and TRBJ1-5; the table names TRBD1, a call not compared with the DNA. TRBV21-1 is an annotated pseudogene. This CDR3 is 16 amino acids long. Here the CDR3 DNA reads TGTGCCAGCAGGGGGCCTTTGGCAGGTAGCAATCAGCCCCAGCATTTT. It codes for CASRGPLAGSNQPQHF.

This clonotype was detected only a few times. The chain joins TRBV29-1 to TRBJ1-1; D gene uncertain. Germline-derived CDR1 and CDR2 are SQVTM and ANQGSEA. V was shortened by 7 bases and J by 0 bases, with 12 bases between the two germline ends. This CDR3 region has 13 residues. The CDR3 sequence is CSAQDSMNTEAFF. DNA of the CDR3: TGCAGCGCCCAAGACTCTATGAACACTGAAGCTTTCTTT.

This clonotype was recorded a few times. The chain is built from TRBV6-6 and TRBJ2-4; no definite D call. CDR3 length: 15 residues. In germline, CDR1 is MNHNY, CDR2 SVGAGI (reference sequence). Trimming left V 0 bases short and J 1 base short, with 7 bases between. In DNA, the CDR3 is TGTGCCAGCAGTTACTCCTCCTCGGCCAAAAACATTCAGTACTTC. This codes for CASSYSSSAKNIQYF.

At least ten counts were recorded for this clonotype. J is TRBJ2-5 and V is TRBV5-1, with D perhaps TRBD1 (5 bases). The CDR3 length is 17 residues. CDR1 is SGHRS, CDR2 YFSETQ, per germline. V lost 4 bases and J lost 1, with 20 bases in between. DNA for the CDR3: TGCGCCAGCAGCCTTTCTGGGGCCGGCCTAGGCCAAGAGACCCAGTACTTC. This sequence encodes CASSLSGAGLGQETQYF. Variable domain in full (rest from reference TRBV5-1 and TRBJ2-5): KAGVTQTPRYLIKTRGQQVTLSCSPISGHRSVSWYQQTPGQGLQFLFEYFSETQRNKGNFPGRFSGRQFSNSRSEMNVSTLELGDSALYLCASSLSGAGLGQETQYFGPGTRLLVL.

The chain couples TRBV12-3 or TRBV12-4 to TRBJ2-1, with TRBD1 matching over 7 bases. The V segment lost 0 bases and the J segment 4 bases; nucleotides outside the gene matches: 24. The CDR3 consists of 22 residues. CDR3: CASSLAIRGVTVDRQSYNEQFF. The CDR3 DNA reads as TGTGCCAGCAGTTTAGCAATCAGGGGCGTAACCGTGGACAGGCAATCTTACAATGAGCAGTTCTTC.

This clonotype has at least ten counts. The chain couples TRBV20-1 to TRBJ1-1; TRBD1 matches at 7 bases. The CDR3 length is 12 residues. Looked up from germline, CDR1 is DFQATT and CDR2 is SNEGSKA (reference sequence). The ends lost 7 bases at V and 2 bases at J; junction bases unmatched: 4. The CDR3 loop is CSVDRANTEAFF. CDR3 in DNA: TGCAGTGTCGACAGGGCCAACACTGAAGCTTTCTTT.

This clonotype was recorded at least ten times. The J gene is TRBJ1-6, the V gene TRBV12-3 or TRBV12-4; D possibly corresponds to TRBD1 (6 bases). This CDR3 region has 16 residues. V lost 6 bases, J lost 7 bases, and 19 bases lay in between. The CDR3 nucleotides read TGTGCCAGCAGCTTGCCTCGGCGCGACAGGAATTCACCCCTCCACTTT. Amino acid sequence: CASSLPRRDRNSPLHF.

This clonotype was counted a few times. The chain links TRBV29-1 to TRBJ1-2, with D perhaps TRBD1 (5 bases). CDR3 length equals 14 residues. CDR1 is SQVTM, CDR2 ANQGSEA, per germline. Trimming shortened V by 0 bases and J by 1 base, and 9 bases separated the two germline ends. CDR3 amino acids: CSVEDGQRNYGYTF. In DNA form, the CDR3 reads TGCAGCGTTGAAGATGGACAACGTAACTATGGCTACACCTTC.

This clonotype has a count of ten or more. This chain links TRBV6-1 with TRBJ2-7, with D possibly being TRBD1 (7 bases). This CDR3 region has 15 residues. Germline-derived CDR1 and CDR2 are MNHNS and SASEGT. The V and J ends lost 1 base and 5 bases respectively, with 15 bases between them. The CDR3 sequence: CASSEDTSRGDEQYF. For the CDR3, the DNA is TGTGCCAGCAGTGAAGATACTAGCAGGGGGGACGAGCAGTACTTC.

V and J are TRBV5-4 and TRBJ2-1, with 10 bases fitting TRBD2. Germline V gene data show CDR1 as SGHNT and CDR2 as YYREEE (reference sequence). The V gene end was trimmed by 1 base and the J gene end by 3 bases; junction bases not matched to a gene: 1. The CDR3 is made up of 15 amino acids. CDR3 residues: CASSLTSGVYNEQFF. Written as DNA, the CDR3 is TGTGCCAGCAGCTTGACTAGCGGGGTCTACAATGAGCAGTTCTTC. Variable domain in full (rest from reference TRBV5-4 and TRBJ2-1): ETGVTQSPTHLIKTRGQQVTLRCSSQSGHNTVSWYQQALGQGPQFIFQYYREEENGRGNFPPRFSGLQFPNYSSELNVNALELDDSALYLCASSLTSGVYNEQFFGPGTRLTVL.

This clonotype was picked up many times. The chain links TRBV27 to TRBJ2-7, with TRBD1 identical over 9 bases. J gave up 3 bases and V 6 bases, and 12 bases lay outside the gene matches. CDR1 is MNHEY, CDR2 SMNVEV, per germline (reference sequence). The CDR3 spans 16 residues. CDR3 residues: CASRPAGTGPFYEQYF. In nucleotides, the CDR3 is TGTGCCAGCAGACCAGCCGGGACAGGGCCATTCTACGAGCAGTACTTC.

J is TRBJ1-6 and V is TRBV18; D is possibly TRBD1 (6 bases). Germline V CDR1 and CDR2: KGHSH, LQKENI. The CDR3 consists of 13 residues. Trimming took 2 bases from V and 8 from J, leaving 7 bases between them. Here the CDR3 reads CASSPNRDSPLHF. CDR3 DNA: TGTGCCAGCTCACCAAACAGGGATTCACCCCTCCACTTT.

The V call is TRBV15, the J call TRBJ2-7, with TRBD2 matching 7 bases. Germline V lookup: CDR1 LNHNV, CDR2 YYDKDF (reference sequence). This CDR3 has 17 residues. Unmatched junction bases numbered 16, after V lost 1 base and J lost 7 bases. For the CDR3, the DNA is TGTGCCACCAGCAGAGCCCGAGGGCGGGGCGCCGGGGGGGAGCAGTACTTC. It translates to CATSRARGRGAGGEQYF. Full variable domain (remainder filled in from reference TRBV15 and TRBJ2-7): DAMVIQNPRYQVTQFGKPVTLSCSQTLNHNVMYWYQQKSSQAPKLLFHYYDKDFNNEADTPDNFQSRRPNTSFCFLDIRSPGLGDTAMYLCATSRARGRGAGGEQYFGPGTRLTVT.

This clonotype appeared many times. The chain couples TRBV28 to TRBJ1-5; TRBD1 is a possible D gene (5 bases). The V end was cut by 7 bases, the J end by 1 base, with 11 bases between. The CDR3 has 14 residues. The germline V gene encodes CDR1 MDHEN and CDR2 SYDVKM. CDR3 amino acids: CASTSWGSNQPQHF. CDR3 bases: TGTGCCAGCACCTCCTGGGGGAGCAATCAGCCCCAGCATTTT.

This chain connects TRBV11-1 to TRBJ1-1, with 9 bases aligning to TRBD1. Germline lookup yields CDR1 SGHAT and CDR2 FQDESV (reference sequence). Trimming took 1 base from V and 8 from J; bases not matched to a gene: 5. CDR3 length equals 14 residues. In DNA form, the CDR3 reads TGTGCCAGCAGCTTAGGCATGGACAGGGGAGAAGCTTTCTTT. It is translated as CASSLGMDRGEAFF.

This rearrangement joins TRBV5-1 to TRBJ2-2, with D perhaps being TRBD1 or TRBD2 (8 bases each). CDR3 length: 19 amino acids. Germline CDR1 SGHRS, CDR2 YFSETQ. Trimming pared 1 base from V and 2 bases from J, leaving 21 bases between. CDR3 amino acids: CASSLPGGQSGSNTGELFF. CDR3 bases: TGCGCCAGCAGCTTGCCAGGGGGCCAGAGCGGGAGTAACACCGGGGAGCTGTTTTTT.

This clonotype was observed at least ten times. The gene calls are TRBV29-1 and TRBJ2-7, with 11 bases lining up with TRBD2. The CDR3 is 14 amino acids. Per the germline V gene, CDR1 is SQVTM and CDR2 is ANQGSEA. V lost 8 bases and J lost 0; bases outside the gene matches: 6. The CDR3: CSTLAGGSSYEQYF. CDR3 DNA sequence: TGCAGCACCTTAGCGGGAGGGAGCTCCTACGAGCAGTACTTC.

This clonotype was seen many times. The genes are TRBV7-2 and TRBJ2-1, with TRBD2 as a possible D gene (6 bases). The length of the CDR3 is 15 residues. Germline V gene data show CDR1 as SGHTA and CDR2 as FQGNSA. Trimming took 5 bases from V and 8 from J, leaving 19 bases between them. The CDR3 DNA is TGTGCCAGCAGCCCCGGGTGGAGGGTGAAGGATGAGCAGTTCTTC. Protein: CASSPGWRVKDEQFF.

This clonotype was seen many times. V gene TRBV7-9 combines with J gene TRBJ1-1; no firm D call. The germline V gene encodes CDR1 SEHNR and CDR2 FQNEAQ (reference sequence). The CDR3 has 15 amino acids. The V gene lost 5 bases and the J gene lost 7 bases, with 20 bases spanning the gap. The CDR3 region has the DNA TGTGCCAGCAGCCCCCCCGGCCTTGGCTTTCATGAAGCTTTCTTT. It codes for CASSPPGLGFHEAFF.

This clonotype was seen repeatedly, ten times or more. J is TRBJ2-4 and V is TRBV27; 7 positions match TRBD1. The CDR3 has 16 amino acids. J gave up 0 bases and V 4 bases, and 6 bases lay outside the gene matches. Germline V CDR1 and CDR2: MNHEY, SMNVEV (reference sequence). The chain's CDR3 is CASSYRGMLAKNIQYF. The DNA for the CDR3 is TGTGCCAGCAGTTACAGGGGAATGCTAGCCAAAAACATTCAGTACTTC.